A selection of T cell receptor beta chains follows, all from one sample in a study of blood T cell repertoires in COVID-19. Sequenced by immunoSEQ multiplex PCR; TCRdb stores in-frame clones only, minus some. Among 40,000 or so clones listed, approximately 86% were seen once. Source material: peripheral blood. These receptors were collected from a man aged 45-65 years with active COVID-19. Each CDR3 is given with its conserved first and last residue. D genes are given only for firm matches. Clone size is stated in some rows and not others, as once, few, many or a class when expanded.

v_call	d_call	j_call	clone_size	cdr3_nt	cdr3_aa
TRBV28	-	TRBJ2-1	-	TGTGCCAGCAGGCCCACTAGGGATGAGCAGTTCTTC	CASRPTRDEQFF
TRBV6-2/TRBV6-3	-	TRBJ1-1	-	TGTGCCAGCAGTTACTCGACGGGGGGAGGGAACACTGAAGCTTTCTTT	CASSYSTGGGNTEAFF
TRBV7-8	TRBD2	TRBJ2-3	-	TGTGCCAGCAGCTTAGTAGCTAGCGGCCCAGATACGCAGTATTTT	CASSLVASGPDTQYF
TRBV28	TRBD1	TRBJ1-2	-	TGTGCCAGCAGTGTAGGACAGGGAGGGGATGGCTACACCTTC	CASSVGQGGDGYTF
TRBV6-2/TRBV6-3	-	TRBJ1-1	-	TGTGCCAGCAGTTACTCGATATGGACGGGGGGCTCTGAAGCTTTCTTT	CASSYSIWTGGSEAFF
TRBV11-3	-	TRBJ2-2	-	TGTGCCAGCAGCTTAGATTCTACCGGGGAGCTGTTTTTT	CASSLDSTGELFF
TRBV19	TRBD1	TRBJ1-1	once	TGTGCCAGTAGTTCTGACAGGGGATACACTGAAGCTTTCTTT	CASSSDRGYTEAFF
TRBV7-2	-	TRBJ2-3	-	TGTGCCAGCAGCTTACGACCCCGTGGGCAGGGTTACACAGATACGCAGTATTTT	CASSLRPRGQGYTDTQYF
TRBV5-6	TRBD1	TRBJ1-1	few	TGTGCCAGCAGACCGACAGGGGGTAACACTGAAGCTTTCTTT	CASRPTGGNTEAFF
TRBV6-5	-	TRBJ2-2	-	TGTGCCAGCAGTTACTGGGGGGGCGGCTACACCGGGGAGCTGTTTTTT	CASSYWGGGYTGELFF
TRBV18	-	TRBJ1-4	-	TGTGCCAGCTCACCGGACAGTGCAAATGAAAAACTGTTTTTT	CASSPDSANEKLFF
TRBV23-1	TRBD2	TRBJ2-5	-	TGCGCCAGCAGTCAAGGGCTAGCGGGGGCCCGACCCCAAGAGACCCAGTACTTC	CASSQGLAGARPQETQYF
TRBV28	-	TRBJ2-7	-	TGTGCCAGCAGTTTACAGGGGTACGAGCAGTACTTC	CASSLQGYEQYF
TRBV5-6	TRBD2	TRBJ2-1	once	TGTGCCAGCAGCCCCGGGACTAGCTGGAATGAGCAGTTCTTC	CASSPGTSWNEQFF
TRBV7-9	TRBD1	TRBJ2-7	-	TGTGCCAGCAGCGCGCAACCGGGACAGGGACACGAGCAGTACTTC	CASSAQPGQGHEQYF
TRBV11-2	-	TRBJ1-4	-	TGTGCCAGCAGCTTCGGCGGGGGTGGTGAAAAACTGTTTTTT	CASSFGGGGEKLFF
TRBV6-5	-	TRBJ1-1	-	TGTGCCAGCAGCTCCGGGACACAGGGTCACACTGAAGCTTTCTTT	CASSSGTQGHTEAFF